Listed below are T cell receptor beta chains from one sample, sequenced in a study of blood T cell repertoires in COVID-19. Repertoires were generated with immunoSEQ multiplex PCR, while TCRdb's copy carries only in-frame clones and drops some. The profile shows 200,000 to 250,000 clones, over 80% of them singletons. The specimen was peripheral blood. These receptors all come from a man aged 30-40 years with COVID-19, enrolled during active disease. Each CDR3 is given with its conserved first and last residue.

>TRBV19|TRBJ2-7
CASSTTGRNEQYF
>TRBV7-8|TRBJ1-5
CASSLDRSDQPQHF
>TRBV5-6|TRBJ1-2
CASSLGWTGEYTNGYTF
>TRBV4-1|TRBJ1-2
CASSQDLARGSYTF
>TRBV6-5|TRBJ1-2
CASSYTGANYGYTF
>TRBV18|TRBJ1-1
CASSPNPGGTEAFF
>TRBV6-1|TRBJ1-2
CASSEGQALFSFGYTF
>TRBV30|TRBJ2-1
CAWSAAQGYNEQFF
>TRBV9|TRBJ1-2
CASSVGSQVDGYTF
>TRBV5-4|TRBJ1-2
CASSFSATGGKGGYTF